This section outlines one T cell receptor (beta chain) sequence together with its context. Its antigen specificity is not known. Nothing much larger sits one base from this clone, and base qualities are not available. TCRbeta CDR3 regions were amplified from genomic DNA using the immunoSEQ Assay, a bias-controlled multiplex PCR. Concerning the study's data processing: The number of nucleated cells in each sample was estimated by amplification of reference gene primers within the assay. Sequence reads were collapsed and filtered to measure the absolute abundance of every unique TCRbeta CDR3 rearrangement. For each sample, productive Simpson clonality was calculated as the square root of Simpson's diversity index over productive rearrangements. Sourced from immuneACCESS, this table was stored by TCRdb with only in-frame sequences that have V and J called. A share of the clones is absent; for the studies checked, an unresolved V gene accounts for under half, and the remainder has no known explanation. That table is the source of V, J and clone size, and D and trimming were worked out from the DNA. The sample contains about 300,000 clones, around nine tenths of them found a single time. Of the sample, approximately 5.3% is held by the ten largest clones.

This entry belongs to a study of blood T cell repertoires in COVID-19 (dated by TCRdb to the early 2020s). Looking at the study overall: Samples from collaborators originated in the United States, Italy and Spain and spanned both the acute and convalescent phases of COVID-19. Where available, HLA class I and class II types were taken from metadata supplied by the sample provider and were not determined by assay-based typing. The prospective study material was composed of cDNA or gDNA derived from T cells, B-cell-depleted T cells, or PBMCs. Sample metadata almost always included a de-identified subject ID, COVID-19 status, age in years and sex. Deeply sampled blood TCRbeta repertoires from subjects exposed to, actively infected with, or recovered from COVID-19 were included in the dataset. The repertoires were released in a freely available public database meant as a resource for research on the immune response to SARS-CoV-2. Samples came from the ongoing ImmuneRACE study (first 160 participants) plus 1,254 subjects from 6 global collaborators.

Study-wide findings and limitations: The amount of clinical and demographic metadata varied by source and participant and was provided uncurated.

Participants in the prospective study were enrolled through a virtual design, were aged about 18 to 100 years, and lived in 24 United States geographic areas. Cohort assignment in the prospective study relied on participant-reported clinical history from a screening survey and a study questionnaire. ImmuneRACE Cohort 3 recovered participants were defined by two consecutive negative NP/OP PCR tests, healthcare professional clearance, or symptom resolution. In the prospective study, whole blood, serum and a nasopharyngeal or oropharyngeal swab were collected from each participant by mobile phlebotomists. Additional blood draws and questionnaires over a 2-month period could optionally be provided by prospective study participants. Before DNA extraction, blood samples from the prospective study were shipped at room temperature or frozen. This sequence was found in a woman aged 25 to 39 who had recovered from COVID-19. Specimen: PBMCs or T cells enriched from blood (not recorded which).

The CDR3 region reads CASSRDRVGADTQYF. In nucleotide form, the sequence is TGTGCCAGCTCGCGAGACAGGGTTGGCGCAGATACGCAGTATTTT. The chain joins TRBV25-1 to TRBJ2-3, with 7 central nucleotides matching TRBD1. The CDR3 runs 15 amino acids, cysteine and phenylalanine included. Only the CDR3 portion is preserved as DNA: 45 bases, with reading frame beginning at the first base. Ends trimmed: V by 8 bases, J by 4 bases; bases unmatched to a gene: 12. In the germline V gene, CDR1 corresponds to MGHDK and CDR2 to SYGVNS.